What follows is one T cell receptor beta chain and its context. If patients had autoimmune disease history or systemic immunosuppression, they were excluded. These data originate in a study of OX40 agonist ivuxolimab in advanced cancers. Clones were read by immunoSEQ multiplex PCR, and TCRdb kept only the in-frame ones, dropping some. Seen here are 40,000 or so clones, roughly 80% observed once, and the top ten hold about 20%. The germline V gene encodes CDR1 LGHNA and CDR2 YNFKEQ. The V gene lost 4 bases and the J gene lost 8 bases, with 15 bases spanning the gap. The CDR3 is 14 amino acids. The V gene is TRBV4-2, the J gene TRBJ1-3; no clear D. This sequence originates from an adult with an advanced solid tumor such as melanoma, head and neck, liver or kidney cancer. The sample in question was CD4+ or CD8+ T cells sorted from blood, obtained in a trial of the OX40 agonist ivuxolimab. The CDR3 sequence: CASSRGPGLDTIYF. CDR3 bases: TGTGCCAGCAGCCGCGGGCCCGGACTGGACACCATATATTTT.